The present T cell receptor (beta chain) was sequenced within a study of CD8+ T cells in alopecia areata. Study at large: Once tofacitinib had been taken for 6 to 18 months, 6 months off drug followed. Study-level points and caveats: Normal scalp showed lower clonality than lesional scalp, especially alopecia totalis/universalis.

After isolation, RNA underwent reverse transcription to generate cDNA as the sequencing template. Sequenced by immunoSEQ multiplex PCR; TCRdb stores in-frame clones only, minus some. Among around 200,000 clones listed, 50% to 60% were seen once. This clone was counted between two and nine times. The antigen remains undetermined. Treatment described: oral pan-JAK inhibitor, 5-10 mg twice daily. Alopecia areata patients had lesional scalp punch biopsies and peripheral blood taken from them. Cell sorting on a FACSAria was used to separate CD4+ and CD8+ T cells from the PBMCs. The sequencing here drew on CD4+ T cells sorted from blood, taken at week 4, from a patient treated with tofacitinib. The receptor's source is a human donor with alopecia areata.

The DNA for the CDR3 is TGTGCCAGCAGTTACTCGAGTTTCGGGCAGGGCTACGAGCAGTACTTC. Translated, it gives CASSYSSFGQGYEQYF. The chain combines TRBV6-5 with TRBJ2-7, with D tentatively TRBD1 (5 bases). Germline CDR1 reads MNHEY; CDR2 reads SVGAGI. The CDR3 extends over 16 amino acids. The V gene lost 0 bases and the J gene lost 3 bases, with 15 bases spanning the gap.